This TCR beta chain is from a study of cytomegalovirus exposure and HLA in healthy donors. Study-wide results and limits: First-cohort TCR clusters tended to co-occur in the roughly 130 validation repertoires, a later analysis found. Many donors carried some public TCRs, although rarity characterized most TCR sequences. The authors listed approximately 150 TCR beta chains as cytomegalovirus-associated.

Note on this clone: No antigen is known for it.

The germline V and J ends were trimmed by 5 bases and 4 bases, with 8 bases remaining between them. The CDR3 runs to 12 residues. The germline V gene has CDR1 SEHNR and CDR2 FQNEAQ (reference sequence). Sequencing used immunoSEQ multiplex PCR; TCRdb keeps in-frame clones, though not all of them. The sample has fewer than 200,000 clones, around 88% seen once. Specimen: PBMCs. This sequence was found in a young woman in good health and CMV-seronegative. The genes are TRBV7-9 and TRBJ1-1; D unresolved. The CDR3 spells CASSPRSTEAFF. As DNA, the CDR3 is TGTGCCAGCAGCCCTAGATCCACTGAAGCTTTCTTT.